This T cell receptor (beta chain) was sequenced for a study of early T cells in non-severe SARS-CoV-2 infection. This clonotype was observed at least ten times. TCRdb used MiXCR to reprocess the 5' RACE reads, holding one entry per CDR3 protein. In the table there are 35,000 to 50,000 distinct CDR3 sequences, 5.5% to 7% of which are singletons. Between the trimmed V and J ends, which lost 6 bases and 2 bases, there was a span of 11 bases. CDR1 is KGHDR and CDR2 is SFDVKD in the germline V gene. The CDR3 has 14 residues. This TCR was recovered from an adult who was a healthcare worker with PCR-confirmed SARS-CoV-2 infection or an uninfected control (not recorded which). This sequence joins TRBV24-1 and TRBJ2-3; weak D call: TRBD1 (5 bases). Sequenced material: whole blood, taken at baseline. The CDR3 reads CATSQLGATDTQYF. The CDR3 DNA is TGTGCCACCAGTCAGCTAGGGGCCACAGATACGCAGTATTTT.